Listed below are T cell receptor beta chains from one sample, sequenced in a study of radiotherapy plus CTLA-4 blockade in lung cancer. Sequenced by immunoSEQ multiplex PCR; TCRdb stores in-frame clones only, minus some. The data show about 60,000 clones, 70% to 85% seen once. Sequenced material: peripheral blood, taken from a patient treated with radiotherapy plus ipilimumab. The origin of the receptors is a human donor with non-small cell lung cancer who had a partial response to radiotherapy plus ipilimumab. CDR3s include the opening cysteine and the closing phenylalanine or tryptophan. The D gene is left open where the match is weak. Not every row has a clone size; where given, it reads once, few, many or a size class.

-	-	TRBV6-4	TRBJ2-2	TGTGCCAGCAGTGTCACAGGTTACTCGAACACCGGGGAGCTGTTTTTT	CASSVTGYSNTGELFF
few	TRBD1	TRBV2	TRBJ2-7	TGTGCCAGCAGTGAATACAGGGGGGCAGGGTACGAGCAGTACTTC	CASSEYRGAGYEQYF
once	-	TRBV28	TRBJ2-7	TGTGCCAGCAGCCCCGCAGGGTACGAGCAGTACTTC	CASSPAGYEQYF
medium-sized	TRBD1	TRBV4-2	TRBJ2-5	TGTGCCAGCAGCCGAATAGGGGACAGGGGGGAGACCCAGTACTTC	CASSRIGDRGETQYF
-	-	TRBV6-5	TRBJ2-3	TGTGCCAGCTCTTTGACTAGCACAGATACGCAGTATTTT	CASSLTSTDTQYF
-	TRBD1	TRBV6-5	TRBJ2-5	TGTGCCAGCTTGACAGGGGGAGAGACCCAGTACTTC	CASLTGGETQYF
-	TRBD1	TRBV2	TRBJ2-7	TGTGCCAGCATAAGGGGGGTGGGACAGGGGGTTCTCGAGCAGTACTTC	CASIRGVGQGVLEQYF
-	-	TRBV6-5	TRBJ1-6	TGTGCCAGCAGTTATGAGGACTTTTCACCCCTCCACTTT	CASSYEDFSPLHF
-	-	TRBV5-8	TRBJ2-2	TGTGCCAGCAGCAGACGGGGGAGAGGCGGGGAGCTGTTTTTT	CASSRRGRGGELFF
-	TRBD1	TRBV9	TRBJ2-7	TGTGCCAGCAGCGTAACCGGGACAGCCTACGAGCAGTACTTC	CASSVTGTAYEQYF
-	-	TRBV7-2	TRBJ1-2	TGTGCCAGCAGCTTAGTCCAGGGGTCCGGCTACACCTTC	CASSLVQGSGYTF
-	TRBD1	TRBV9	TRBJ2-3	TGTGCCAGCAGCGTAGAGGGGGCAGCCTCCACAGATACGCAGTATTTT	CASSVEGAASTDTQYF
-	-	TRBV12-2	TRBJ2-4	TGTGCAAGTCGCTCGGACTGCCCTTTAGCCAAAAACATTCAGTACTTC	CASRSDCPLAKNIQYF
medium-sized	TRBD1	TRBV6-5	TRBJ1-6	TGTGCCAGCAGCAAGACAGGGACACCCCTCCACTTT	CASSKTGTPLHF
-	TRBD2	TRBV5-5	TRBJ2-6	TGTGCCAGCAGCTTGGGGGGAGGACTAGAAGCTGGGGCCAACGTCCTGACTTTC	CASSLGGGLEAGANVLTF
-	TRBD1	TRBV2	TRBJ2-5	TGTGCCAGCAGGAGGGACAGGGTTATGGAGACCCAGTACTTC	CASRRDRVMETQYF
-	TRBD2	TRBV10-3	TRBJ2-1	TGTGCCATCAGTCGGGGGGCTAGCGGGGATAATGAGCAGTTCTTC	CAISRGASGDNEQFF
-	TRBD2	TRBV14	TRBJ2-5	TGTGCCAGCAGCCCGATAGCGGGGGGACGTGAGACCCAGTACTTC	CASSPIAGGRETQYF
-	-	TRBV19	TRBJ1-6	TGTGCCAGTAGTAGCAGGGAAAATTCACCCCTCCACTTT	CASSSRENSPLHF
-	-	TRBV9	TRBJ2-1	TGTGCCAGCACCCCTTCGGCGGGGGCATACAATGAGCAGTTCTTC	CASTPSAGAYNEQFF
-	-	TRBV14	TRBJ2-5	TGTGCCAGCAGCCAGACAGGAGGTGCGCGGGAGACCCAGTACTTC	CASSQTGGARETQYF
-	TRBD1	TRBV19	TRBJ2-7	TGTGCCAGTAGTCCTACAGGGGCAGGCGAGCAGTACTTC	CASSPTGAGEQYF
-	-	TRBV6-1	TRBJ2-7	TGTGCCAGCAGTGAAGTTGGAGGGGGCGGCGAGCAGTACTTC	CASSEVGGGGEQYF
-	TRBD1	TRBV2	TRBJ1-4	TGTGCCAGCAGGTGGGACAGAAAAGAAAAACTGTTTTTT	CASRWDRKEKLFF
few	TRBD1	TRBV5-1	TRBJ1-1	TGCGCCAGCAGCCCCTCGGGACAGGGACTGCGAGCTTTCTTT	CASSPSGQGLRAFF
few	TRBD1	TRBV6-5	TRBJ1-1	TGTGCCAGCAGTTACCAGGGACAGGCAAATGAAGCTTTCTTT	CASSYQGQANEAFF
-	-	TRBV5-8	TRBJ2-1	TGTGCCAGCAGCGTGGACGGTTACAATGAGCAGTTCTTC	CASSVDGYNEQFF
-	-	TRBV7-3	TRBJ2-7	TGTGCCAGCAGCTTAACGTTCGGGATAGGCTACGAGCAGTACTTC	CASSLTFGIGYEQYF
few	-	TRBV7-3	TRBJ1-6	TGTGCCAGCAGCTTAGCCAGCTATAATTCACCCCTCCACTTT	CASSLASYNSPLHF
-	-	TRBV2	TRBJ1-3	TGTGCCAGCAGGAGGGAACCGAGCTCTGGAAACACCATATATTTT	CASRREPSSGNTIYF
-	TRBD1	TRBV6-5	TRBJ2-7	TGTGCCAGCTCAGGGGGCTACGAGCAGTACTTC	CASSGGYEQYF
-	-	TRBV2	TRBJ2-5	TGTGCCAGCATCCGAGGAGGGGGGGGCATGGAGACCCAGTACTTC	CASIRGGGGMETQYF
-	-	TRBV25-1	TRBJ1-3	TGTGCCAGCAGTGAAAGTGACAGGTTGGGAAACACCATATATTTT	CASSESDRLGNTIYF
-	-	TRBV7-9	TRBJ2-7	TGTGCCAGCAGCGTAACGACAGTGCCCCGGTCCGAGCAGTACTTC	CASSVTTVPRSEQYF
-	-	TRBV6-1	TRBJ2-1	TGTGCCAGCAGTGAGTCCTATACTTCCAATGAGCAGTTCTTC	CASSESYTSNEQFF
-	TRBD1	TRBV14	TRBJ2-3	TGTGCCAGCAGCCGGACAGGGACAACAGATACGCAGTATTTT	CASSRTGTTDTQYF
-	TRBD1	TRBV6-1	TRBJ1-3	TGTGCCAGCACACAGGGGGCAGGTGGAAACACCATATATTTT	CASTQGAGGNTIYF
few	-	TRBV7-9	TRBJ2-1	TGTGCCAGCAGTCCGGGACAAAAACTGTTCTTC	CASSPGQKLFF
once	TRBD2	TRBV7-9	TRBJ2-3	TGTGCCAGCAGCTTAGATAGCGGGCTGTTAGATACGCAGTATTTT	CASSLDSGLLDTQYF
few	-	TRBV2	TRBJ2-5	TGTGCCAGCACAGGGGCCCAAGAGACCCAGTACTTC	CASTGAQETQYF
-	-	TRBV7-9	TRBJ2-1	TGTGCCAGCAGCTTTCAATCGGGGGGCCATGAGCAGTTCTTC	CASSFQSGGHEQFF
-	-	TRBV5-4	TRBJ2-2	TGTGCCAGCAGCCCGAGGGATGTCGGGGAGCTGTTTTTT	CASSPRDVGELFF
few	TRBD1	TRBV11-2	TRBJ1-1	TGTGCCAGCAGCGTTGGACAGGGAGTGAACACTGAAGCTTTCTTT	CASSVGQGVNTEAFF
-	TRBD1	TRBV9	TRBJ2-5	TGTGCCAGCAGCTCGTGGGACAGAGAGACCCAGTACTTC	CASSSWDRETQYF
-	-	TRBV28	TRBJ1-5	TGTGCCAGCATTATACAGGGAGGGAATCAGCCCCAGCATTTT	CASIIQGGNQPQHF
-	-	TRBV7-6	TRBJ1-2	TGTGCCAGCAGCTTAGCGGGACAAGCTAACTATGGCTACACCTTC	CASSLAGQANYGYTF
-	-	TRBV5-1	TRBJ2-7	TGCGCCAGCAGCCCGGACAGCGGCTACGAGCAGTACTTC	CASSPDSGYEQYF
-	-	TRBV6-5	TRBJ1-4	TGTGCCAGCAGTCGATCGGGACAAGAGGAAGAAAAACTGTTTTTT	CASSRSGQEEEKLFF
-	-	TRBV18	TRBJ1-4	TGTGCCAGCTCACCAAGGGTCAGGGGCCTTACTACTAATGAAAAACTGTTTTTT	CASSPRVRGLTTNEKLFF
once	TRBD1	TRBV7-9	TRBJ1-6	TGTGCCAGCAGCTTGGACCCGGGACAGGGGAGTTCACCCCTCCACTTT	CASSLDPGQGSSPLHF
-	TRBD1	TRBV19	TRBJ2-7	TGTGCCAGTACCTCGGGACAGGGTGACGCCTACGAGCAGTACTTC	CASTSGQGDAYEQYF
-	-	TRBV5-4	TRBJ2-5	TGTGCCAGCAGCTTGGGGGCGGGGACCAAAGAGACCCAGTACTTC	CASSLGAGTKETQYF
-	-	TRBV25-1	TRBJ2-7	TGTGCCAGCACAATAGGGGATTTGACCGAGCAGTACTTC	CASTIGDLTEQYF
-	TRBD1	TRBV19	TRBJ1-3	TGTGCCAGTAGTATCCCGGACAGGGGCCCCTCTGGAAACACCATATATTTT	CASSIPDRGPSGNTIYF
once	-	TRBV2	TRBJ2-7	TGTGCCAGCAGAGGTGGGGGGAGCTCCTACGAGCAGTACTTC	CASRGGGSSYEQYF
-	-	TRBV13	TRBJ2-2	TGTGCCAGCAGAAGAGACGGGGGCACCGGGGAGCTGTTTTTT	CASRRDGGTGELFF
-	TRBD2	TRBV5-1	TRBJ2-1	TGCGCCAGCAGCTTGAATCTAGCGGGGGGGCCCAATGAGCAGTTCTTC	CASSLNLAGGPNEQFF